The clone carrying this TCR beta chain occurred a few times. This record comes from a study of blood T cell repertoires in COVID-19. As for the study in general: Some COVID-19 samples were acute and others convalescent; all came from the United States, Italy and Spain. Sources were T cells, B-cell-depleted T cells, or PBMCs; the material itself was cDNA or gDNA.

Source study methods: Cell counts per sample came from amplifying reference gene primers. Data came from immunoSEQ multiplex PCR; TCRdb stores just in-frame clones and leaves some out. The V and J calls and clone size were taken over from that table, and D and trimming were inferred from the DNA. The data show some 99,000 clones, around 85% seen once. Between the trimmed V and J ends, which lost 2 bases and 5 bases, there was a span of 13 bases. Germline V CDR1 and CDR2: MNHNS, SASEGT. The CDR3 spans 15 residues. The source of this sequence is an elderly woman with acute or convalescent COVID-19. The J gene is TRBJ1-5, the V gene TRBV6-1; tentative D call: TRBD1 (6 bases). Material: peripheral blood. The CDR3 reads CASSELQGVYQPQHF. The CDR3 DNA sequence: TGTGCCAGCAGTGAATTACAGGGAGTGTATCAGCCCCAGCATTTT.